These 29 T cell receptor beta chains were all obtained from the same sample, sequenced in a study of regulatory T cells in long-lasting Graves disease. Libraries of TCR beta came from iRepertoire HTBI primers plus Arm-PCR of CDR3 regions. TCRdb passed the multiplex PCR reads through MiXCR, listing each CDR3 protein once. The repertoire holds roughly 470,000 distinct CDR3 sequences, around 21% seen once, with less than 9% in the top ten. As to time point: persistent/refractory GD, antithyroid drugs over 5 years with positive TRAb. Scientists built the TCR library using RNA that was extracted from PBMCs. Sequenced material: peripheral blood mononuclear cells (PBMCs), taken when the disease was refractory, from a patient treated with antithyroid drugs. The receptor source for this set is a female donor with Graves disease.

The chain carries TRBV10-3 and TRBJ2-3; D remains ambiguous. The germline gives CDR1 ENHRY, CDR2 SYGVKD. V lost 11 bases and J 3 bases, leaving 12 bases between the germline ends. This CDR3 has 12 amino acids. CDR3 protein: CASQKGTDTQYF. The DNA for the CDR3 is TGTGCCTCTCAGAAGGGTACAGATACGCAGTATTTT.

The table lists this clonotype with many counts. In DNA, the CDR3 is TGTGCCAGCAGTGCAAAGGGGGGTAGTGAAAAACTGTTTTTT. Its translation: CASSAKGGSEKLFF. The chain is built from TRBV27 and TRBJ1-4, with D maybe TRBD1 (6 bases). The V gene lost 5 bases and the J gene lost 7 bases, with 14 bases spanning the gap. The germline gives CDR1 MNHEY, CDR2 SMNVEV (reference sequence). This CDR3 is built from 14 residues.

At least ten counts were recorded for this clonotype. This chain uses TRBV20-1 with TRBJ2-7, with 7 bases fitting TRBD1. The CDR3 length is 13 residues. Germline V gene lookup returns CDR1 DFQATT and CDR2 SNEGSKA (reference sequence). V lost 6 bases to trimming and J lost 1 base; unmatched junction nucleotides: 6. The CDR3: CSATGTASYEQYF. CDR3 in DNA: TGCAGTGCCACCGGGACAGCATCCTACGAGCAGTACTTC.

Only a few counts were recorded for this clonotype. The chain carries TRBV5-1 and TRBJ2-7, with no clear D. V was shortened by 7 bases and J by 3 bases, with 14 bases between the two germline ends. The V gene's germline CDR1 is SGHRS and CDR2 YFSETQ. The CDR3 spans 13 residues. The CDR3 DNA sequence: TGCGCCAGCCAACCTGACTCGCGCTACGAGCAGTACTTC. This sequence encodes CASQPDSRYEQYF.

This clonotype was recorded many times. In DNA form, the CDR3 reads TGTGCTAGTGGTTTCGGCAGGGGGTTAGTAGCTTTCTTT. Protein sequence: CASGFGRGLVAFF. The chain links TRBV12-5 to TRBJ1-1; TRBD1 matches 7 bases. The CDR3 sequence is 13 residues long. The V segment lost 3 bases and the J segment 10 bases; nucleotides outside the gene matches: 8. Germline lookup yields CDR1 LGHNT and CDR2 FRNRAP.

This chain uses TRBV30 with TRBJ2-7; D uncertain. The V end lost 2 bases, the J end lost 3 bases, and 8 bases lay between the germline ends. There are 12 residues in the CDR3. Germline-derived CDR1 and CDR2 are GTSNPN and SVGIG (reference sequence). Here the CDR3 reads CAWSSTGYEQYF. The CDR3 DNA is TGTGCCTGGAGTAGTACCGGCTACGAGCAGTACTTC.

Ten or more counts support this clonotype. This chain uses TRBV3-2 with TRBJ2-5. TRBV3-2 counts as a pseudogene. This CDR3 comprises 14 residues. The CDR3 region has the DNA TGTGCCAGCAGCCAAGGAAGGATCCAAGAGACCCAGTACTTC. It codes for CASSQGRIQETQYF.

CDR3 residues: CASGFAYEQYF. Here the CDR3 DNA reads TGTGCCAGCGGCTTCGCCTACGAGCAGTACTTC. The chain has TRBV6-1 and TRBJ2-7; D unresolved. Germline loops: CDR1 MNHNS, CDR2 SASEGT. The CDR3 is 11 residues long. V lost 8 bases and J 2 bases, leaving 7 bases between the germline ends.

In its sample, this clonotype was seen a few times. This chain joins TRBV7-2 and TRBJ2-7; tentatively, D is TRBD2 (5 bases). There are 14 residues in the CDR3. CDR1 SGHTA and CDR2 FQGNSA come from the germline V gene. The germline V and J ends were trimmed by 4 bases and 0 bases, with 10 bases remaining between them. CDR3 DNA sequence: TGTGCCAGCAGCTCCGGACTGGTCTCCTACGAGCAGTACTTC. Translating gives CASSSGLVSYEQYF.

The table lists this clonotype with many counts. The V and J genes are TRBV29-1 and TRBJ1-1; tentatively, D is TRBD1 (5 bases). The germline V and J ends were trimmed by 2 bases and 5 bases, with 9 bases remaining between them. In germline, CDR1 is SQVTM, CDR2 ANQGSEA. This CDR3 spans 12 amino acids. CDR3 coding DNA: TGCAGCGTTGAACCCAGGGAAACTGAAGCTTTCTTT. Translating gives CSVEPRETEAFF.

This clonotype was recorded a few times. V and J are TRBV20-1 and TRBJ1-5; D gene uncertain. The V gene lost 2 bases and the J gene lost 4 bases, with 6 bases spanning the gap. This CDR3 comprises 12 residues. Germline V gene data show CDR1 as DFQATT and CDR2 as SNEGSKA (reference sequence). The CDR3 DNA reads TGCAGTGCTAGACAAGAGAATCAGCCCCAGCATTTT. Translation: CSARQENQPQHF.

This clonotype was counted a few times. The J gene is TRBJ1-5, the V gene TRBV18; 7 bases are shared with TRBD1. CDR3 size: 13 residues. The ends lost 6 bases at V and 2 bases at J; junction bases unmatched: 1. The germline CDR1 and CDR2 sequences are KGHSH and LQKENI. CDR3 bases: TGTGCCAGCTCCACAGGGGGCAATCAGCCCCAGCATTTT. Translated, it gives CASSTGGNQPQHF.

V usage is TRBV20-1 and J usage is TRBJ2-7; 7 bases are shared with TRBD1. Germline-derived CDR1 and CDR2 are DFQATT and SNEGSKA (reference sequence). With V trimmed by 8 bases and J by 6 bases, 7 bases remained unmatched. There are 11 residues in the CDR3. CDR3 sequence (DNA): TGCAGTCTAGAAGGACAGGCCGAGCAGTACTTC. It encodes CSLEGQAEQYF.

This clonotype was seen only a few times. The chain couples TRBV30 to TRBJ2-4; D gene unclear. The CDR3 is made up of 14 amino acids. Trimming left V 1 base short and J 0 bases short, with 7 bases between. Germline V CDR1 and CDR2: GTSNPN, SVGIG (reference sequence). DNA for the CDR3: TGTGCCTGGAGTGGAAGGAGAGCCAAAAACATTCAGTACTTC. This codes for CAWSGRRAKNIQYF.

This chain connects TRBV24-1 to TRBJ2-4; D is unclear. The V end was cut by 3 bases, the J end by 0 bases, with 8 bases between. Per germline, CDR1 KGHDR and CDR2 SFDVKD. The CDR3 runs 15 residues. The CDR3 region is CATSDAQVAKNIQYF. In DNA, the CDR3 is TGTGCCACCAGTGATGCCCAGGTAGCCAAAAACATTCAGTACTTC.

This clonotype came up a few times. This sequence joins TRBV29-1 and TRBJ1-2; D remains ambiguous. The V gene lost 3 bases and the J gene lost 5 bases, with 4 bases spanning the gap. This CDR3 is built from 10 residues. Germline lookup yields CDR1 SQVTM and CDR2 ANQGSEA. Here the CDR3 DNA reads TGCAGCGTTGAGAGATATGGCTACACCTTC. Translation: CSVERYGYTF.

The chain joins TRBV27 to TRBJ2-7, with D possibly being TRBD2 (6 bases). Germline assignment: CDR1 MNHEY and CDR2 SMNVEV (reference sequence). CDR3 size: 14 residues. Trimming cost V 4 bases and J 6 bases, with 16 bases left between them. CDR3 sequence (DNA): TGTGCCAGCAGTTGGCAGGGAGGAATTGGCGAGCAGTACTTC. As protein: CASSWQGGIGEQYF.

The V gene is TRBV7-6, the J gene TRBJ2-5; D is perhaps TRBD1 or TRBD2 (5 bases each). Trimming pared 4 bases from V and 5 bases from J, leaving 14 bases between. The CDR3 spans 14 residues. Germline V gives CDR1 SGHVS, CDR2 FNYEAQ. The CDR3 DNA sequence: TGTGCCAGCAGCTCAATTATGGGGGATGAGACCCAGTACTTC. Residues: CASSSIMGDETQYF.

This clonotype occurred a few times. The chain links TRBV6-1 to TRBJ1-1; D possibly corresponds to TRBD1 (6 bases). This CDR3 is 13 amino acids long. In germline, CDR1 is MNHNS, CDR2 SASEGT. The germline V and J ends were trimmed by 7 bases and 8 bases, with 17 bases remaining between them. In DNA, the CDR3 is TGTGCCAGCAAACGCCCAGGGGTACTGGAAGCTTTCTTT. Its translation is CASKRPGVLEAFF.

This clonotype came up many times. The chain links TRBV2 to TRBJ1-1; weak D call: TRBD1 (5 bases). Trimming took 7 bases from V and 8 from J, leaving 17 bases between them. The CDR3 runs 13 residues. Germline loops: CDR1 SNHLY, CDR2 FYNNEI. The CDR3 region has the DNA TGTGCCAGCACCTTGGGACCGCCGGTGGAAGCTTTCTTT. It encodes CASTLGPPVEAFF.

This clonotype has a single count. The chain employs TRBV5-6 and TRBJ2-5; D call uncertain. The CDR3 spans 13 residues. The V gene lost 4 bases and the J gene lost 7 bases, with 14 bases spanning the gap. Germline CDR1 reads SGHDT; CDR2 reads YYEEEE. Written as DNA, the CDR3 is TGTGCCAGCAGCCCGGCCCCGATGGGGACCCAGTACTTC. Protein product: CASSPAPMGTQYF.

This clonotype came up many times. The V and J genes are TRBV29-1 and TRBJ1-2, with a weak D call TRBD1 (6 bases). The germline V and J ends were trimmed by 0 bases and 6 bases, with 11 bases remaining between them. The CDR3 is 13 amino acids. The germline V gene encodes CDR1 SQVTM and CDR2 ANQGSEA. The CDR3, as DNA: TGCAGCGTTGAAGATTTACAGGGAAATGGCTACACCTTC. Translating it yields CSVEDLQGNGYTF.

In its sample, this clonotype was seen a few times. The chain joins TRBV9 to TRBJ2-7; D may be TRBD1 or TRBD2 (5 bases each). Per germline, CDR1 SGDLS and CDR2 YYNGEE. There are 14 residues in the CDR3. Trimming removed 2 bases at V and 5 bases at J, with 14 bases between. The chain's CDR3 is CASSVGAVLDEQYF. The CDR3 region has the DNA TGTGCCAGCAGCGTCGGGGCAGTTTTGGACGAGCAGTACTTC. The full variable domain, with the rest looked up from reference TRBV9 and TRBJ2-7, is DSGVTQTPKHLITATGQRVTLRCSPRSGDLSVYWYQQSLDQGLQFLIQYYNGEERAKGNILERFSAQQFPDLHSELNLSSLELGDSALYFCASSVGAVLDEQYFGPGTRLTVT.

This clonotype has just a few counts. The CDR3 region is CASSLTGGSMNTEAFF. In DNA form, the CDR3 reads TGTGCCAGCAGTTTAACAGGTGGATCCATGAACACTGAAGCTTTCTTT. The chain links TRBV27 to TRBJ1-1, with a tentative D call TRBD1 (5 bases). The CDR3 has 16 amino acids. V was shortened by 2 bases and J by 0 bases, with 13 bases between the two germline ends. CDR1 and CDR2 from the germline V gene are MNHEY and SMNVEV (reference sequence).

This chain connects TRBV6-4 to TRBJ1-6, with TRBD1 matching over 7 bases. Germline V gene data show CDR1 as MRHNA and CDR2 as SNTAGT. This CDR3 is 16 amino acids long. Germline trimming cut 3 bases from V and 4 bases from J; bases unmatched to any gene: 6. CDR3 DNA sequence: TGTGCCAGCAGTGAATCCGCAGGGGGGTATAATTCACCCCTCCACTTT. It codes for CASSESAGGYNSPLHF.

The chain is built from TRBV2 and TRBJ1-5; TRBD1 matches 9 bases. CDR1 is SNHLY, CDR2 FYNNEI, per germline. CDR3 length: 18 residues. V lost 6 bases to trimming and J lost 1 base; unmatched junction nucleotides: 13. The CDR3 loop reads CASRAGTGNEISNQPQHF. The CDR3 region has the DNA TGTGCCAGCAGGGCCGGGACAGGGAACGAGATAAGCAATCAGCCCCAGCATTTT. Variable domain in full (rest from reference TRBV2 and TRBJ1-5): EPEVTQTPSHQVTQMGQEVILRCVPISNHLYFYWYRQILGQKVEFLVSFYNNEISEKSEIFDDQFSVERPDGSNFTLKIRSTKLEDSAMYFCASRAGTGNEISNQPQHFGDGTRLSIL.

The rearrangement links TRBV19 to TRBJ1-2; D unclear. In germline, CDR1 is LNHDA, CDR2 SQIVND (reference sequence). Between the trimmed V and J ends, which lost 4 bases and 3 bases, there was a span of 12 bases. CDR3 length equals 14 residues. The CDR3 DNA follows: TGTGCCAGTAGTACAGGACCAGTGGACTATGGCTACACCTTC. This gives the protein CASSTGPVDYGYTF.

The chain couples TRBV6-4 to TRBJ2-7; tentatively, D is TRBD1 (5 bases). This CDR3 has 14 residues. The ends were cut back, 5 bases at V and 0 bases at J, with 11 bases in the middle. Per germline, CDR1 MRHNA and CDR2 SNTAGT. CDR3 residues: CASSYRQPSYEQYF. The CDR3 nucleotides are TGTGCCAGCAGTTACAGGCAGCCCTCCTACGAGCAGTACTTC.

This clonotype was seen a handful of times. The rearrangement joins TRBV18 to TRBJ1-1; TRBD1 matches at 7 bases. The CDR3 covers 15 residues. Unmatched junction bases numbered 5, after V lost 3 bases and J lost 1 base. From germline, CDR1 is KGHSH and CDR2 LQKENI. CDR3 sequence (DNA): TGTGCCAGCTCACCCTCAGGGGGGACGAACACTGAAGCTTTCTTT. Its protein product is CASSPSGGTNTEAFF.